This T cell receptor beta chain was found in a study of OX40 agonist ivuxolimab in advanced cancers. Study-level background: Having had anti-PD-1, anti-PD-L1 or anti-CTLA-4 therapy before was allowed, and roughly 38% had some.

The CDR3 is 14 residues long. V was pared by 4 bases and J by 3 bases, with 12 bases between. The germline V gene has CDR1 SGHDN and CDR2 FVKESK. The table came from immunoSEQ multiplex PCR; TCRdb's copy has only in-frame clones and leaves some out. The sample carries 65,000 to 90,000 clones, 90% recorded once. Patients were ruled out by autoimmune disease history or systemic immunosuppression. This clonotype originated in an adult with an advanced solid tumor such as melanoma, head and neck, liver or kidney cancer. Material: CD4+ or CD8+ T cells sorted from blood, obtained in a trial of the OX40 agonist ivuxolimab. The rearrangement joins TRBV14 to TRBJ1-2; D is unresolved. Written as DNA, the CDR3 is TGTGCCAGCAGCCTCCGTGCGGGCGACTATGGCTACACCTTC. Translation: CASSLRAGDYGYTF.